This TCR beta chain appears in the sequencing data of a study of blood T cell repertoires in COVID-19. Generated by immunoSEQ multiplex PCR, the TCRdb table keeps only in-frame clones and is missing some. The sample contains tens of thousands of clones, approximately 80% of which appear only once. The clonotype originates from a man between 65 and 85 years old with active or convalescent COVID-19. Specimen: peripheral blood.

The CDR3 bases are TGTGCCAGCAGCCAAGATTTGCGGACAGCGGATTCACCCCTCCACTTT. Amino acids: CASSQDLRTADSPLHF. The rearrangement uses TRBV3-1 (or the pseudogene TRBV3-2) and TRBJ1-6; D is perhaps TRBD1 (6 bases). Per the germline V gene, CDR1 is LGHDT and CDR2 is YNNKEL (reference sequence). Trimming took 0 bases from V and 8 from J, leaving 14 bases between them. CDR3 length equals 16 residues.